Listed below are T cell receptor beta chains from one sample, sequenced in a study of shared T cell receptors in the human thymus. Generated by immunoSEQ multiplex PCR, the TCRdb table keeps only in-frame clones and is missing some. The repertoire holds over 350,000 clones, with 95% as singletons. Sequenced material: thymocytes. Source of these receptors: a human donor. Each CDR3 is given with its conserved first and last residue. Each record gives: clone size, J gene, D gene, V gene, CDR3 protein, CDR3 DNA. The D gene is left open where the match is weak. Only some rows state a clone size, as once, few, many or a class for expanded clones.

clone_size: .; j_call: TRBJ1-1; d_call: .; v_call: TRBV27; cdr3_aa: CASSTTLNTEAFF; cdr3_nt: TGTGCCAGCAGCACCACCCTGAACACTGAAGCTTTCTTT
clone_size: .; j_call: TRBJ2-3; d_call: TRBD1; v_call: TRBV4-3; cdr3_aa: CASSQGVQGATDTQYF; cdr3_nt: TGCGCCAGCAGCCAAGGCGTACAGGGGGCGACAGATACGCAGTATTTT
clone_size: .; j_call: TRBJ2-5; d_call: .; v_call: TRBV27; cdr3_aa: CASSSSYQETQYF; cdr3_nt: TGTGCCAGCAGTTCCTCGTACCAAGAGACCCAGTACTTC
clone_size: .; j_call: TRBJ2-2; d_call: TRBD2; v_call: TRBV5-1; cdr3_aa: CASSWGLAGTGELFF; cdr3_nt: TGCGCCAGCAGCTGGGGACTAGCGGGCACCGGGGAGCTGTTTTTT
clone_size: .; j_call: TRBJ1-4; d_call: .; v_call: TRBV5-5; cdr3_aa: CASSLGTRTRPHWNEKLFF; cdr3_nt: TGTGCCAGCAGCCTCGGGACTCGGACCCGTCCTCACTGGAATGAAAAACTGTTTTTT
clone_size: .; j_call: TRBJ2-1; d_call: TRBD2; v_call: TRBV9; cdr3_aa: CASSVGLAGAGSYNEQFF; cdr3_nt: TGTGCCAGCAGCGTAGGACTAGCGGGAGCGGGCTCCTACAATGAGCAGTTCTTC
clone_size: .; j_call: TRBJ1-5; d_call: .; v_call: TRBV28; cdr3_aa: CASSLRAASSNQPQHF; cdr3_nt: TGTGCCAGCAGTTTAAGGGCAGCCTCCAGCAATCAGCCCCAGCATTTT
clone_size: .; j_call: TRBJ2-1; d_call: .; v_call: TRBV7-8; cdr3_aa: CASSPSRGGTMDEQFF; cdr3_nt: TGTGCCAGCAGCCCCTCTAGGGGGGGGACAATGGATGAGCAGTTCTTC
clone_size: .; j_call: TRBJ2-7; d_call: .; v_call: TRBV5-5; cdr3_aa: CASSLWDQTYEQYF; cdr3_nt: TGTGCCAGCAGCTTGTGGGACCAAACCTACGAGCAGTACTTC
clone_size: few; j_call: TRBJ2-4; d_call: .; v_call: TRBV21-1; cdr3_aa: CASSKAGTVGENIQYF; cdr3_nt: TGTGCCAGCAGCAAAGCGGGGACCGTCGGAGAAAACATTCAGTACTTC
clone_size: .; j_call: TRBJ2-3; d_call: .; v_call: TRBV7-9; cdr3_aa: CASSLGLQDGDTQYF; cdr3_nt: TGTGCCAGCAGCTTAGGATTGCAGGACGGAGATACGCAGTATTTT
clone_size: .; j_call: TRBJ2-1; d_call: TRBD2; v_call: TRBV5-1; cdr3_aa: CASSFREDPYNEQFF; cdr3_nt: TGCGCCAGCAGCTTCCGGGAGGACCCCTACAATGAGCAGTTCTTC
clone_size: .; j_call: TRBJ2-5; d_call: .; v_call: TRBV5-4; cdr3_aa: CASSSEQGQETQYF; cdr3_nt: TGTGCCAGCAGCTCCGAACAGGGACAAGAGACCCAGTACTTC
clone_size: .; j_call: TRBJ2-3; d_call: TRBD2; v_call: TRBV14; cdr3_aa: CASSRTGWTRSTDTQYF; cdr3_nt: TGTGCCAGCAGCCGCACGGGGTGGACTAGATCGACAGATACGCAGTATTTT
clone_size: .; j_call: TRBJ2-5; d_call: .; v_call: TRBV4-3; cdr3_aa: CASSHTQGRRETQYF; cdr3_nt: TGCGCCAGCAGCCATACCCAGGGTAGGCGAGAGACCCAGTACTTC
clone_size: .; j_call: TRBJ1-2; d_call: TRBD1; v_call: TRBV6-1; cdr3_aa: CASSEGDRFFYGYTF; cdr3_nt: TGTGCCAGCAGCGAGGGGGACAGATTTTTCTATGGCTACACCTTC
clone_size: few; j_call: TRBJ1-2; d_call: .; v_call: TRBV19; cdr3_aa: CASSTRTPPNYGYTF; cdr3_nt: TGTGCCAGTAGTACGCGGACACCGCCCAACTATGGCTACACCTTC
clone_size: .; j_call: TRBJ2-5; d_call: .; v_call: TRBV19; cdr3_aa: CASSIGRASQETQYF; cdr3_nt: TGTGCCAGTAGTATAGGTCGGGCCTCCCAAGAGACCCAGTACTTC
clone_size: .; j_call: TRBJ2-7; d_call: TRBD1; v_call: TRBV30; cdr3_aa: CAWSIGQGAREQYF; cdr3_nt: TGTGCCTGGAGTATTGGGCAGGGGGCGCGCGAGCAGTACTTC
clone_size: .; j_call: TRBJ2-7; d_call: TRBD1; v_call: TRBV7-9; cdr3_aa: CASSSGPGTASYEQYF; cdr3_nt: TGTGCCAGCAGCTCGGGGCCCGGGACAGCTTCCTACGAGCAGTACTTC
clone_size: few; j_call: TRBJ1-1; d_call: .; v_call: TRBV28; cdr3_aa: CASSFAGMNTEAFF; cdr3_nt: TGTGCCAGCAGTTTTGCCGGGATGAACACTGAAGCTTTCTTT
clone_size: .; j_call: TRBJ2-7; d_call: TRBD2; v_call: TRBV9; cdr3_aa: CASSYMGAGGPGEQYF; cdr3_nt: TGTGCCAGCAGTTATATGGGAGCGGGAGGCCCGGGAGAGCAGTACTTC
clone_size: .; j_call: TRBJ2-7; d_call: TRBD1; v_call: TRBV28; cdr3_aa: CASRGQGVSILGQYF; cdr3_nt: TGTGCCAGCAGGGGACAGGGCGTTTCTATTTTGGGGCAGTACTTC
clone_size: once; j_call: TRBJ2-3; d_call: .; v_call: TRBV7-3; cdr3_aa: CASSPRTGSLRTDTQYF; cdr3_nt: TGTGCCAGCAGCCCCCGGACGGGAAGCCTCCGCACAGATACGCAGTATTTT
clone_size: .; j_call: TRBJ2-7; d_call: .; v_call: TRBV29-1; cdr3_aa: CSIKEGEQYF; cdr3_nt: TGCAGCATCAAGGAGGGCGAGCAGTACTTC
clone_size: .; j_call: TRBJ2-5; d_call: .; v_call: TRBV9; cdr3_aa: CASSGDGGYQETQYF; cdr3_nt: TGTGCCAGCAGCGGGGATGGGGGCTACCAAGAGACCCAGTACTTC
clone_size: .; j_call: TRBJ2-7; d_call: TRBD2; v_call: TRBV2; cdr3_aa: CASSGLAGGYEQYF; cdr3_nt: TGTGCCAGCAGCGGACTAGCGGGAGGATACGAGCAGTACTTC
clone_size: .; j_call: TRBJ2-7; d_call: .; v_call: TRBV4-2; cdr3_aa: CASSQEGLAVSSYEQYF; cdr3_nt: TGTGCCAGCAGCCAAGAGGGCTTAGCGGTAAGCTCCTACGAGCAGTACTTC
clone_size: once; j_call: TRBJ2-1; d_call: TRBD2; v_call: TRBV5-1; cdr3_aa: CASSLTSGSSNEQFF; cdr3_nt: TGCGCCAGCAGCTTGACTAGCGGGAGCTCCAATGAGCAGTTCTTC
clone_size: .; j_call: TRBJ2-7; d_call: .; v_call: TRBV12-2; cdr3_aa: CASRLEPLHEQYF; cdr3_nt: TGTGCAAGTCGCTTGGAGCCCCTACACGAGCAGTACTTC
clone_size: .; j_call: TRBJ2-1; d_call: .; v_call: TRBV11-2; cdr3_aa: CASSFTSGAGEQFF; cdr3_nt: TGTGCCAGCAGCTTCACCTCGGGAGCAGGCGAGCAGTTCTTC